This TCR beta chain comes out of a study of T cells in Graves' hyperthyroidism and ophthalmopathy (dated by TCRdb to about 2019). Study-wide context: To identify distinguishing TCR V-J signatures, a discovery cohort of 100 or so patients was used, comprising 43 with Graves' ophthalmopathy and around 57 with stable Graves' hyperthyroidism. Whether ophthalmopathy could be predicted prospectively was tested in an independent validation cohort made up of about 18 hyperthyroidism patients plus 17 patients who later progressed to ophthalmopathy. The roughly 99 discovery patients were divided at random into training and test sets in a 7:3 ratio. Thyroid tissue and blood T-cell repertoires from over 5 Graves' hyperthyroidism patients were also compared in the study. After sampling, hyperthyroidism patients received methimazole starting at 30 mg daily, and ophthalmopathy patients received high-dose intravenous methylprednisolone. According to the paper, TCR Vbeta CDR3 sequencing was carried out on around 140 peripheral blood samples, which came from fewer than 50 ophthalmopathy, under 85 hyperthyroidism and some 17 progressor patients. On the study overall, not on this receptor specifically: In cross-validation, a model built on a 13 V-J signature told ophthalmopathy apart from stable hyperthyroidism with 87.88% sensitivity and approximately 84% specificity, and in testing the same model reached 80%/75%. Sample size was not statistically predetermined, and investigators were not blinded to group allocation. Most expanded thyroid clonotypes (frequency above 0.001) were also found in blood, which suggests that blood repertoires may mirror thyroid immune responses. In validation, the model predicted progression to ophthalmopathy with around 71% sensitivity and less than 80% specificity, a median of 6.5 months before onset.

Stable Graves' hyperthyroidism was defined as no progression to ophthalmopathy during 18 months of follow-up. Hyperthyroidism patients were newly diagnosed, with disease duration under 2 months, and aged 18 to 65 years. The study excluded patients with uncontrolled infections, other autoimmune diseases, pregnancy or lactation. Diagnoses were based on clinical symptoms, serum thyroxine and TRAb, thyroid ultrasound and orbital computed tomography. Trizol reagent was used to extract total RNA, and RNA quality was then checked on an Agilent 2100 Bioanalyzer. In the case of this clonotype: No antigen is known for it. The record has no base qualities; no much larger clone is one base away.

Amplification of TCR beta CDR3 regions was carried out from RNA transcripts. For the first round of RT-PCR on the TCR CDR3, the HTBI primer set was used together with the Qiagen OneStep RT-PCR kit. A second multiplex PCR round built the libraries, followed by size selection and purification. Libraries were sequenced paired-end with 100 bp reads on an Illumina HiSeq2000. The authors processed their data as follows. SOAPnuke was used to process the raw data, with reads discarded if the reads contained adapters or uncalled bases, had a mean Phred below 15, or lacked an exact constant-primer or identifier match. COPE v1.2.5 was used to merge the high-quality paired reads, and each unique nucleotide sequence was defined as a clonotype. MiTCR v1.1 was used to align the clonotypes against IMGT TRBV, TRBD and TRBJ reference segments. Analysis was restricted to V-J combinations with a frequency above 0.0001, which covered roughly 99% of repertoires. The TCS score was defined as F50 (clonal expansion) divided by E x V (chaos), with BLOSUM62-based TCRdist calculated between CDR3 peptides within each V-J. Welch's t-statistics and random forest reduced roughly 540 V-J features to roughly 13, which were used in a naive Bayes classifier (R e1071). Thyroid-blood repertoire similarity was quantified with the Morisita-Horn index. TCRdb reworked the public reads: Q25 trimming with fastp, MiXCR clone assembly, productive beta chains retained. Records with the same CDR3 protein are collapsed into one entry carrying the most frequent genes and DNA. These V and J calls originate from TCRdb's pipeline instead of the authors' own analysis. The sample table holds 500,000 to 600,000 distinct CDR3 sequences, of which around 42% were seen once. The leading ten clones occupy around 7.7% of the sample.

V lost 6 bases and J lost 5 bases, and the count of bases not matched to a germline gene is 12. Including the terminal cysteine and phenylalanine, the CDR3 comprises 15 residues. Here the CDR3 DNA is all that survives: 45 bases in frame from base 1. Material: peripheral blood or thyroid tissue (not recorded which). The chain links TRBV12-3 or TRBV12-4 with TRBJ1-2; the central 7 bases match TRBD1. The source is a woman in her late teens or twenties with Graves' hyperthyroidism. The DNA reads as follows: TGTGCCAGCAGAGCAACCACAGGGGTTGGGTATGGCTACACCTTC. It specifies CASRATTGVGYGYTF.